This T cell receptor (beta chain) appears in the sequencing data of a study of OX40 agonist ivuxolimab in advanced cancers. Germline V gene lookup returns CDR1 LGHNT and CDR2 FRNRAP. Between the trimmed V and J ends, which lost 2 bases and 3 bases, there was a span of 19 bases. The CDR3 runs to 17 residues. Baseline, cycle 4 day 1, and cycle 7 day 1 were the blood sampling points. Some clones are missing from TCRdb's copy, which holds only in-frame ones; the method was immunoSEQ multiplex PCR. The sample holds more than 50,000 clones, roughly 80% seen once. Sequencing used CD4+ or CD8+ T cells sorted from blood, obtained in a trial of the OX40 agonist ivuxolimab. The chain carries TRBV12-5 and TRBJ1-2; D may be TRBD1 (5 bases). This TCR came from an adult with an advanced solid tumor such as melanoma, head and neck, liver or kidney cancer. The CDR3 DNA reads as TGTGCTAGTGGTTTGAGACGGGGCCGAGGCGTCGACTATGGCTACACCTTC. It codes for CASGLRRGRGVDYGYTF. Full variable domain (missing parts from reference TRBV12-5 and TRBJ1-2): DARVTQTPRHKVTEMGQEVTMRCQPILGHNTVFWYRQTMMQGLELLAYFRNRAPLDDSGMPKDRFSAEMPDATLATLKIQPSEPRDSAVYFCASGLRRGRGVDYGYTFGSGTRLTVV.